This is a list of T cell receptor beta chains from one sample in a study of Graves' ophthalmopathy and Graves' hyperthyroidism. TCRdb itself ran the multiplex PCR reads through MiXCR, one entry per CDR3 protein. This sample has about 1.2 million distinct CDR3 sequences, with less than 45% found just once. Sequencing was carried out using peripheral blood or thyroid tissue (not recorded which). Receptors originate from an adult man with Graves' hyperthyroidism. Both conserved end residues are part of each CDR3.

TRBV20-1 CSAIRSSGNTIYF
TRBV7-9 CASSPSAAGQGSYEKLFF
TRBV6-6 CASSTAPGEKLFF
TRBV4-2 CASSGPVSSGANVLTF
TRBV20-1 CSASRQGQETQYF
TRBV12-3/TRBV12-4 CASGGSYGYTF
TRBV20-1 CSARDLTENQPQHF
TRBV20-1 CSARDRKGRGTKTQYF
TRBV15 CATSSRLNTEAFF
TRBV5-1 CASSPTGVDEQYF
TRBV6-2/TRBV6-3 CASSIQGNNQPQHF
TRBV7-2 CASSIRGEQPQYF
TRBV5-6 CASSTHTEKLFF
TRBV7-9 CASSFGIEAFF
TRBV30 CAWSIGTGMETQYF
TRBV24-1 CATMGLAFDDTQYF
TRBV11-2 CASSLEGGLRYTF
TRBV30 CAWSIQGMNEQYF